This T cell receptor (beta chain) is from a study of glioma-infiltrating T cells after dendritic cell vaccination. Time point of the sample: after dendritic cell vaccination, including at tumor progression/relapse. Data came from immunoSEQ multiplex PCR; TCRdb stores just in-frame clones and leaves some out. The repertoire includes some 90,000 clones, about 81% of them detected once, and approximately 2% sits in the top ten. This CDR3 has 15 residues. Germline-derived CDR1 and CDR2 are MGHDK and SYGVNS. Trimming left V 4 bases short and J 1 base short, with 10 bases between. The sample holds a few counts of this clone.

The sequenced sample was blood, obtained after dendritic cell vaccination. The rearrangement uses TRBV25-1 and TRBJ1-4; TRBD1 is a possible D gene (6 bases). This TCR was recovered from a human donor with glioblastoma. The CDR3 reads CASSVTGLTNEKLFF. CDR3 bases: TGTGCCAGCAGTGTGACAGGATTAACTAATGAAAAACTGTTTTTT. The full variable domain, rest sourced from reference TRBV25-1 and TRBJ1-4, is EADIYQTPRYLVIGTGKKITLECSQTMGHDKMYWYQQDPGMELHLIHYSYGVNSTEKGDLSSESTVSRIRTEHFPLTLESARPSHTSQYLCASSVTGLTNEKLFFGSGTQLSVL.